This paragraph reports one T cell receptor beta chain. The antigen remains unidentified. PCR primers comprised 60 Vbeta and 13 Jbeta primers. Clones were read by immunoSEQ multiplex PCR, and TCRdb kept only the in-frame ones, dropping some. The listing contains some 70,000 clones. The record originates from a study of cytomegalovirus exposure and HLA in healthy donors. Study conclusions and caveats: The authors enumerated some 160 TCR beta chains as linked to cytomegalovirus.

The receptor's source is a man in his forties in good health and CMV-seronegative. The sample taken for sequencing was PBMCs.

CDR3 bases: TGTGCCAGCGGTACTAGCGGGAGGTCGCGAGAGACCCAGTACTTC. It is translated as CASGTSGRSRETQYF. V is TRBV27 and J is TRBJ2-5; 12 nucleotides match TRBD2. V shed 8 bases, J shed 4 bases, and the junction held 8 bases outside the gene matches. The CDR3 is 15 residues long. CDR1 is MNHEY, CDR2 SMNVEV, per germline (reference sequence).